The next 20 T cell receptor beta chains were all read from a single sample in a study of graft-versus-host responses after intestinal transplantation. Some clones are missing from TCRdb's copy, which holds only in-frame ones; the method was immunoSEQ multiplex PCR. The table includes around 18,000 clones, 85% to 95% detected once. The sample in question was PBMCs, obtained 23 days after intestinal transplant. These receptor sequences come from a human patient who received an intestinal transplant, so some T cells may come from the graft donor.

The chain recombines TRBV11-3 with TRBJ1-2; D is uncertain. Germline CDR1 is SGHNT and CDR2 is YENEEA. V shed 2 bases and J shed 3 bases, with 4 bases lying between them. This CDR3 contains 12 residues. CDR3 protein: CASSLPDYGYTF. CDR3 in DNA: TGTGCCAGCAGCTTACCGGACTATGGCTACACCTTC.

This clone was observed a single time. V and J are TRBV4-3 and TRBJ2-7; 11 bases fit TRBD2. Trimming took 2 bases from V and 6 from J; bases not matched to a gene: 3. There are 14 residues in the CDR3. Germline V lookup: CDR1 LGHNA, CDR2 YSLEER. The CDR3 sequence: CASSQILAGGEQYF. CDR3 DNA: TGCGCCAGCAGCCAAATCCTAGCGGGAGGCGAGCAGTACTTC.

The genes are TRBV11-3 and TRBJ2-3, with no clear D. Looked up from germline, CDR1 is SGHNT and CDR2 is YENEEA. Trimming cost V 5 bases and J 3 bases, with 6 bases left between them. The CDR3 totals 12 residues. CDR3 nucleotides: TGTGCCAGCAGCCACGAAACAGATACGCAGTATTTT. This gives the protein CASSHETDTQYF.

The rearrangement links TRBV27 to TRBJ1-2; D call uncertain. The germline V gene has CDR1 MNHEY and CDR2 SMNVEV (reference sequence). The CDR3 totals 14 residues. Trimming took 4 bases from V and 7 from J, leaving 16 bases between them. CDR3 residues: CASSSAIGSLGYTF. The CDR3 DNA follows: TGTGCCAGCAGTTCGGCCATTGGAAGTCTTGGCTACACCTTC.

V usage is TRBV5-6 and J usage is TRBJ2-3; no reliable D call. V dropped 2 bases and J dropped 0 bases, with 13 bases sitting between them. This CDR3 is 16 amino acids long. Germline V lookup: CDR1 SGHDT, CDR2 YYEEEE. CDR3 bases: TGTGCCAGCAGCTTTTCCCCCGGCAGGAGCACAGATACGCAGTATTTT. Translated: CASSFSPGRSTDTQYF.

V is TRBV7-3 and J is TRBJ2-2; 7 bases fit TRBD2. The J segment lost 7 bases and the V segment lost 1 base, leaving 21 bases of the junction unmatched. This CDR3 comprises 20 residues. Germline CDR1 and CDR2: SGHTA and FQGTGA. The CDR3 sequence is CASSLNGPPIRDYLNGELFF. CDR3 DNA sequence: TGTGCCAGCAGCTTAAATGGTCCCCCCATCCGGGACTATCTCAACGGGGAGCTGTTTTTT.

This chain links TRBV15 with TRBJ2-7; D is uncertain. Germline CDR1 LNHNV, CDR2 YYDKDF (reference sequence). The V end lost 7 bases, the J end lost 3 bases, and 16 bases lay between the germline ends. This CDR3 spans 14 amino acids. CDR3 sequence (DNA): TGTGCCACCACGGACCGGCTAGATAGCTACGAGCAGTACTTC. The encoded protein is CATTDRLDSYEQYF.

This chain joins TRBV9 and TRBJ2-5; 10 nucleotides match TRBD2. The J segment lost 5 bases and the V segment lost 3 bases, leaving 13 bases of the junction unmatched. The CDR3 runs to 17 residues. CDR1 and CDR2 (germline): SGDLS, YYNGEE. The CDR3, as DNA: TGTGCCAGCAGCGCAGACCCCCTAGCGGGAGTCGATGAGACCCAGTACTTC. As protein: CASSADPLAGVDETQYF.

In DNA form, the CDR3 reads TGTGCCAGCAGCGTCACAGGGGGCAACACTGAAGCTTTCTTT. Its protein product is CASSVTGGNTEAFF. The V and J genes are TRBV7-9 and TRBJ1-1, with 9 bases fitting TRBD1. The germline V gene encodes CDR1 SEHNR and CDR2 FQNEAQ (reference sequence). The CDR3 contains 14 residues. V gave up 5 bases and J gave up 2 bases; unmatched junction bases: 3.

V usage is TRBV29-1 and J usage is TRBJ1-1; no clear D. V dropped 2 bases and J dropped 2 bases, with 6 bases sitting between them. Germline V CDR1 and CDR2: SQVTM, ANQGSEA. CDR3 length equals 12 residues. The CDR3 nucleotides are TGCAGCGTTGAACACGCCAACACTGAAGCTTTCTTT. Translation gives CSVEHANTEAFF.

The chain is built from TRBV18 and TRBJ2-2; tentative D call: TRBD1 (6 bases). The CDR3 covers 15 residues. The germline gives CDR1 KGHSH, CDR2 LQKENI. Trimming cost V 0 bases and J 6 bases, with 11 bases left between them. CDR3 in DNA: TGTGCCAGCTCACCACCGGATACAGGGCCCGGGGAGCTGTTTTTT. This encodes CASSPPDTGPGELFF. Based on the CDR3 plus reference TRBV18 and TRBJ2-2, the full variable domain is NAGVMQNPRHLVRRRGQEARLRCSPMKGHSHVYWYRQLPEEGLKFMVYLQKENIIDESGMPKERFSAEFPKEGPSILRIQQVVRGDSAAYFCASSPPDTGPGELFFGEGSRLTVL.

This chain uses TRBV28 with TRBJ2-1; 16 nucleotides agree with TRBD2. Germline-derived CDR1 and CDR2 are MDHEN and SYDVKM. The CDR3 sequence is 20 residues long. J was trimmed by 7 bases and V by 2 bases; bases with no gene match: 14. CDR3 residues: CASSLIIGTSGRGAENEQFF. The CDR3 nucleotides are TGTGCCAGCAGTTTAATTATAGGGACTAGCGGGAGGGGGGCTGAGAATGAGCAGTTCTTC.

The V call is TRBV29-1, the J call TRBJ2-7; TRBD1 is a possible D gene (6 bases). The CDR3 sequence is 12 residues long. Germline CDR1 SQVTM, CDR2 ANQGSEA. V lost 6 bases and J lost 0, with 9 bases in between. In nucleotides, the CDR3 is TGCAGCGTAAAACAGGGCTCCTACGAGCAGTACTTC. This sequence encodes CSVKQGSYEQYF.

The table lists this clone with a count of one. The chain is built from TRBV27 and TRBJ2-7; 14 positions match TRBD2. Trimming cost V 7 bases and J 6 bases; bases outside gene matches: 5. CDR1 and CDR2 from the germline V gene are MNHEY and SMNVEV (reference sequence). The CDR3 spans 14 residues. Here the CDR3 reads CASKSGLAGVEQYF. The CDR3 region has the DNA TGTGCCAGCAAATCGGGACTAGCGGGAGTCGAGCAGTACTTC.

The chain combines TRBV5-4 with TRBJ2-5; TRBD2 aligns across 9 bases. The CDR3 spans 16 residues. The J segment lost 5 bases and the V segment lost 0 bases, leaving 8 bases of the junction unmatched. Looked up from germline, CDR1 is SGHNT and CDR2 is YYREEE (reference sequence). The CDR3 region has the DNA TGTGCCAGCAGCTTGGCCGTAGCGGGAGTGGATGAGACCCAGTACTTC. Translated: CASSLAVAGVDETQYF.

V usage is TRBV2 and J usage is TRBJ1-1; the D gene is possibly TRBD1 (6 bases). The ends were cut back, 1 base at V and 1 base at J, with 10 bases in the middle. The CDR3 length is 15 residues. Per the germline V gene, CDR1 is SNHLY and CDR2 is FYNNEI. The CDR3 is CASSEVGTTNTEAFF. The CDR3 DNA reads as TGTGCCAGCAGTGAAGTTGGGACAACGAACACTGAAGCTTTCTTT.

This chain connects TRBV27 to TRBJ2-5; 12 bases align to TRBD2. Trimming removed 5 bases from V and 0 bases from J; junction bases left unmatched: 10. Per germline, CDR1 MNHEY and CDR2 SMNVEV (reference sequence). There are 18 residues in the CDR3. CDR3 region: CASSPQLAGGPYQETQYF. The CDR3 DNA reads TGTGCCAGCAGTCCCCAGCTAGCGGGAGGGCCGTACCAAGAGACCCAGTACTTC.

The V and J genes are TRBV27 and TRBJ2-3; 10 positions match TRBD2. Germline CDR1 and CDR2: MNHEY and SMNVEV (reference sequence). Trimming at V came to 4 bases and at J to 6 bases, leaving 7 bases not matched to a gene. The CDR3 contains 15 residues. Written as DNA, the CDR3 is TGTGCCAGCAGTTCCCTTCTAGCGGGAGAGGATACGCAGTATTTT. It specifies CASSSLLAGEDTQYF.

J is TRBJ2-7 and V is TRBV28, with D perhaps matching TRBD1 (6 bases). Trimming removed 6 bases from V and 1 base from J, with 19 bases in between. This CDR3 comprises 16 residues. The germline CDR1 and CDR2 sequences are MDHEN and SYDVKM. The CDR3 loop is CASRPPGQGLSYEQYF. The CDR3 bases are TGTGCCAGCAGACCACCGGGACAAGGCCTTTCCTACGAGCAGTACTTC. The entire variable domain, with the rest obtained from reference TRBV28 and TRBJ2-7, is as follows: DVKVTQSSRYLVKRTGEKVFLECVQDMDHENMFWYRQDPGLGLRLIYFSYDVKMKEKGDIPEGYSVSREKKERFSLILESASTNQTSMYLCASRPPGQGLSYEQYFGPGTRLTVT.

The rearrangement links TRBV7-6 to TRBJ2-2, with a weak D call TRBD2 (6 bases). This CDR3 is built from 16 residues. V lost 1 base to trimming and J lost 3 bases, with 12 bases between them. The germline CDR1 and CDR2 sequences are SGHVS and FNYEAQ. The CDR3 here is CASSLETGTYTGELFF. The CDR3 nucleotides read TGTGCCAGCAGCTTAGAAACCGGGACTTACACCGGGGAGCTGTTTTTT.